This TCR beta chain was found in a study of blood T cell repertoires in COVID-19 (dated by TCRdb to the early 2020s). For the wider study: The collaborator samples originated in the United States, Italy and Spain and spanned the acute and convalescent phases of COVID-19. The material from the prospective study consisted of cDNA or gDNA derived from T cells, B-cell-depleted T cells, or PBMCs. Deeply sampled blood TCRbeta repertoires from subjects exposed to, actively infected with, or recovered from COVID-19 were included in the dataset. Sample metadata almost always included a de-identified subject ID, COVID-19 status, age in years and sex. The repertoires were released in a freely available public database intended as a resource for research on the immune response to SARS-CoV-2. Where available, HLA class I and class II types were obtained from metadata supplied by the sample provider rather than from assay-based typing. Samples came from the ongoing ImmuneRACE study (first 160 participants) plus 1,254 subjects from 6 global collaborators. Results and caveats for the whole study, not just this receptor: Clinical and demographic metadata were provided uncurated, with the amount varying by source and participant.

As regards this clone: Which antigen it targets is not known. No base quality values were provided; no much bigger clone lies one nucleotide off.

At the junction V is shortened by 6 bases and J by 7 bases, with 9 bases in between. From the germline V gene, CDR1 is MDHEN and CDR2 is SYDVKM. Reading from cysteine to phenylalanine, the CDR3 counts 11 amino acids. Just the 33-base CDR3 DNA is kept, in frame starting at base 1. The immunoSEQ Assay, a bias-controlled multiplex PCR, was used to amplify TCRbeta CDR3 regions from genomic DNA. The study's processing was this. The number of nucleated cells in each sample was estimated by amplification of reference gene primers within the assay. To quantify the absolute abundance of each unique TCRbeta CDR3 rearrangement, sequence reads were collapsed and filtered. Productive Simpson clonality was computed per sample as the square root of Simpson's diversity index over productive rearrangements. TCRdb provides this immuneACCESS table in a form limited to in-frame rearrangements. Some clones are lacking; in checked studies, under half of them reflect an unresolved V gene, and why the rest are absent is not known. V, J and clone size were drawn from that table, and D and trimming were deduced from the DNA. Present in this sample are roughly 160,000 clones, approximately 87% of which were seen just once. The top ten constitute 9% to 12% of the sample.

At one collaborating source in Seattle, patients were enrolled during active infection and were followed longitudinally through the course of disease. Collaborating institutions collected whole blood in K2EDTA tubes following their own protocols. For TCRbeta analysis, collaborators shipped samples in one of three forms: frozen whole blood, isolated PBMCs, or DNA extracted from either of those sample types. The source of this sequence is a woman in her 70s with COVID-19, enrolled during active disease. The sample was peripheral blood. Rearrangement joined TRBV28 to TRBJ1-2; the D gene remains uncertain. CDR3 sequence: CASSPQRGYTF. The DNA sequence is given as TGTGCCAGCAGCCCTCAGCGTGGCTACACCTTC.